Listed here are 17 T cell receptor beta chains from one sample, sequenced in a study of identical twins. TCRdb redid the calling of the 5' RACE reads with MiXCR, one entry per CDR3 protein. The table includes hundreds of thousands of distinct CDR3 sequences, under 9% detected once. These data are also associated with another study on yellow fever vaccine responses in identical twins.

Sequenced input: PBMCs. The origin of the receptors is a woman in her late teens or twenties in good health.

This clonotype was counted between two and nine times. In DNA form, the CDR3 reads TGCAGCGTGAACCGGGATACCAACAATGAGCAGTTCTTC. Its protein is CSVNRDTNNEQFF. The V gene is TRBV29-1, the J gene TRBJ2-1; possibly TRBD2 for D (5 bases). V lost 6 bases and J lost 5, with 14 bases in between. The CDR3 runs to 13 residues. Germline CDR1 reads SQVTM; CDR2 reads ANQGSEA.

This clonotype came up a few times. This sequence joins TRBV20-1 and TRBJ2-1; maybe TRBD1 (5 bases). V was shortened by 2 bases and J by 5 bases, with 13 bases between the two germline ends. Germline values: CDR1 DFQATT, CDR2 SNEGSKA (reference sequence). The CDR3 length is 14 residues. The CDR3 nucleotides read TGCAGTGCTAGAAAACAGGCGAGGAACAATGAGCAGTTCTTC. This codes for CSARKQARNNEQFF.

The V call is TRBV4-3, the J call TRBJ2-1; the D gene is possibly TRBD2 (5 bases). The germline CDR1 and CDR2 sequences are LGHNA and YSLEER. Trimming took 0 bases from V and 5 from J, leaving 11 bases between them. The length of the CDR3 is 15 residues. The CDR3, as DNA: TGCGCCAGCAGCCAAGAACGAGGACTGAACAATGAGCAGTTCTTC. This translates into CASSQERGLNNEQFF.

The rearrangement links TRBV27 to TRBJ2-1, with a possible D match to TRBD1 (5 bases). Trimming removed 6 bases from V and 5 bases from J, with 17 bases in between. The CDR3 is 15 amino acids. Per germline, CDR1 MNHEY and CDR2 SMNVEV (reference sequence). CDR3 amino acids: CASSPRGGWDNEQFF. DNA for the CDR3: TGTGCCAGCAGCCCAAGGGGCGGCTGGGACAATGAGCAGTTCTTC.

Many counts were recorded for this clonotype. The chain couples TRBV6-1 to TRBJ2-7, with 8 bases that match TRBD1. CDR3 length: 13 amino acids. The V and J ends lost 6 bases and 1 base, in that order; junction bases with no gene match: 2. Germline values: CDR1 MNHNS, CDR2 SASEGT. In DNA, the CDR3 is TGTGCCAGCAGCAACAGGGGGTCCTACGAGCAGTACTTC. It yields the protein CASSNRGSYEQYF.

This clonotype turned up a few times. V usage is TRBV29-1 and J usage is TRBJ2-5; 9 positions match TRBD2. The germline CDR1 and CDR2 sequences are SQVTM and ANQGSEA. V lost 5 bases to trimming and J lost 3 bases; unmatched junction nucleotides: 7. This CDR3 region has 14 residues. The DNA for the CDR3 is TGCAGCGTTATGACTAGCGGAAAGAAAGAGACCCAGTACTTC. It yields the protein CSVMTSGKKETQYF.

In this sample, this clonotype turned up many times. This chain's CDR3 is CASSGGGYNEQFF. DNA for the CDR3: TGTGCCAGCAGTGGGGGGGGGTACAATGAGCAGTTCTTC. This chain links TRBV12-3 or TRBV12-4 with TRBJ2-1, with 7 bases lining up with TRBD2. This CDR3 comprises 13 residues. Losses at the gene ends were 5 bases for V and 4 bases for J; bases not matched to a gene: 2.

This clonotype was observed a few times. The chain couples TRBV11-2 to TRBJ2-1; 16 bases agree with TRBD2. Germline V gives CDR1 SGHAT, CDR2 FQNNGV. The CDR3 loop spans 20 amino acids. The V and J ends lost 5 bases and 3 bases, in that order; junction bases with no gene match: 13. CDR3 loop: CASSGQGLAGGQSVYNEQFF. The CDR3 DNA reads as TGTGCCAGCAGCGGACAGGGACTAGCGGGAGGGCAATCGGTCTACAATGAGCAGTTCTTC.

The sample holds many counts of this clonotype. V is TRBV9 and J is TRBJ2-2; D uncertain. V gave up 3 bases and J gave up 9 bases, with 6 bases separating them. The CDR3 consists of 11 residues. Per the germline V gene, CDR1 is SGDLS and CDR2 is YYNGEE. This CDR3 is CASSARRELFF. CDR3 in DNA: TGTGCCAGCAGCGCCCGCCGGGAGCTGTTTTTT.

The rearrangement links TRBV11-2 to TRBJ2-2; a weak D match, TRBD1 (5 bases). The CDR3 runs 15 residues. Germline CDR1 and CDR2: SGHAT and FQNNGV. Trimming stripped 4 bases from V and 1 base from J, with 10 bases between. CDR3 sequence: CASSSGRWNTGELFF. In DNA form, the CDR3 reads TGTGCCAGCAGCTCAGGGCGGTGGAACACCGGGGAGCTGTTTTTT.

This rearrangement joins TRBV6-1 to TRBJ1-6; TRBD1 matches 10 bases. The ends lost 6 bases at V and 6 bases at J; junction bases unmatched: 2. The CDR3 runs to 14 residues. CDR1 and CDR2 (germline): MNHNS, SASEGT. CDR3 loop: CASRGTGVNSPLHF. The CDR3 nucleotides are TGTGCCAGCAGAGGGACAGGGGTTAATTCACCCCTCCACTTT.

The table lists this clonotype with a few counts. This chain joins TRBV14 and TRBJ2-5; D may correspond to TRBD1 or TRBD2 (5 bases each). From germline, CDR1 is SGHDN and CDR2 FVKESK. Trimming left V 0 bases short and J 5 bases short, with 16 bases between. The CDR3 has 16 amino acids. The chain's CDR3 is CASSQEYWDLRETQYF. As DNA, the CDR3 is TGTGCCAGCAGCCAAGAATATTGGGACCTCCGGGAGACCCAGTACTTC.

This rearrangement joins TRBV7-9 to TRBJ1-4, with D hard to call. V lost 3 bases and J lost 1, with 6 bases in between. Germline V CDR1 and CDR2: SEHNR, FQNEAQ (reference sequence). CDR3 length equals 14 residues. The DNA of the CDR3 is TGTGCCAGCAGCTTCTTGGGAACTAATGAAAAACTGTTTTTT. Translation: CASSFLGTNEKLFF.

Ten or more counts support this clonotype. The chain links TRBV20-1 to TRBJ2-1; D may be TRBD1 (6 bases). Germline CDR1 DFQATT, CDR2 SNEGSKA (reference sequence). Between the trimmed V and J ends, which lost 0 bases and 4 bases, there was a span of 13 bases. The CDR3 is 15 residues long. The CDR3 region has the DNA TGCAGTGCTAGAGAGTTGGGGGCCAGTTACAATGAGCAGTTCTTC. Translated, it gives CSARELGASYNEQFF.

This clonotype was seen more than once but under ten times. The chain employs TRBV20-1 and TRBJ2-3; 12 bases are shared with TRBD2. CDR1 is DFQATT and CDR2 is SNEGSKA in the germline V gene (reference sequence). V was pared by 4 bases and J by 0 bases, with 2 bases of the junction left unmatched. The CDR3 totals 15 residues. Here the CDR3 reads CSATLAGGSTDTQYF. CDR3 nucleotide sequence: TGCAGTGCTACCCTAGCGGGGGGGAGCACAGATACGCAGTATTTT.

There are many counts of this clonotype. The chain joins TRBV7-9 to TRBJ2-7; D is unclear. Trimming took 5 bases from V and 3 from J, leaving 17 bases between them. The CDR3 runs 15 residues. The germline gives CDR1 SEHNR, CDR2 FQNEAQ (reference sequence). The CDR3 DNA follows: TGTGCCAGCAGCCCATCTGGGTCCAGGAGCTACGAGCAGTACTTC. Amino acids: CASSPSGSRSYEQYF.

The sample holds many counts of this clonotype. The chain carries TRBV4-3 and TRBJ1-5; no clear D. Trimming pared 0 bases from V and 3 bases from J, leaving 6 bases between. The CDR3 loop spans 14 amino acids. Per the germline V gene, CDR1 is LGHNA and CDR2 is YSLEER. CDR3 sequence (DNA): TGCGCCAGCAGCCAAGAAGCCTACAATCAGCCCCAGCATTTT. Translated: CASSQEAYNQPQHF.